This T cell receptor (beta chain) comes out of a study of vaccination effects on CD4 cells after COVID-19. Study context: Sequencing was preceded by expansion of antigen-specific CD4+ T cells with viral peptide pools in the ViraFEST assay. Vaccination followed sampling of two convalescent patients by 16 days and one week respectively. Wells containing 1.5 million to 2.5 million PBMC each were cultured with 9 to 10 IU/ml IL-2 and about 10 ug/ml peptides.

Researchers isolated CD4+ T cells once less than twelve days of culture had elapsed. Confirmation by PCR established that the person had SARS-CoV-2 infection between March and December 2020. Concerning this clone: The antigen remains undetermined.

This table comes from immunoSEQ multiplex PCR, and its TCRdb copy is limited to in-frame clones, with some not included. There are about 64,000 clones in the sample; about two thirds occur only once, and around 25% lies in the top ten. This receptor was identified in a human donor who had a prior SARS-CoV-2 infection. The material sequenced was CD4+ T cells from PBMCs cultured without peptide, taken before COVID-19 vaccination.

In nucleotides, the CDR3 is TGCGCCAGCAGTCATCAGGGAAGTGGGGAAAAACTGTTTTTT. As protein: CASSHQGSGEKLFF. The gene calls are TRBV23-1 and TRBJ1-4; a weak D match, TRBD1 (5 bases). TRBV23-1 is classed as an ORF, of uncertain function. The CDR3 extends over 14 amino acids. Deletions cut 3 bases from V and 8 bases from J, with 13 bases between.